This TCR beta chain was documented in a study of tumor and adjacent non-tumor tissue in lung cancer. The CDR3 totals 14 residues. Germline V CDR1 and CDR2: SGHRS, YFSETQ. A note on this clonotype: At one boundary the junction diverges from the germline segment, which might be a read error.

This sample's RNA came from whole unsorted tissue. The normal lung tissue was taken more than 3 cm from the tumor edge. A modified ARM-PCR protocol with three rounds of nested PCR amplified TCRbeta. TCRdb reanalysed the multiplex PCR reads using MiXCR and keeps one entry per CDR3 protein. This repertoire shows fewer than 100,000 distinct CDR3 sequences, 80% to 90% found once; its top ten account for 51%. The TCR sequence derives from a man between 60 and 75 years old with non-small cell lung cancer. The gene calls are TRBV5-1 and TRBJ1-1; 10 bases match TRBD1. The source material was distant non-tumor lung tissue. CDR3 residues: CTSSPGQGQTEAFF. The CDR3 DNA reads as TGCACCAGCAGCCCGGGACAGGGGCAGACTGAAGCTTTCTTT.